This passage covers 10 T cell receptor beta chains from one sample sequenced in a study of response to subunit inactivated influenza vaccine. One entry per CDR3 protein, called by TCRdb with MiXCR from the RT-PCR reads. The table lists fewer than 550,000 distinct CDR3 sequences, less than 30% of them singletons. The source was CD4+ T cells sorted from PBMCs, collected approximately 5 days after vaccination. Source of these receptors: a man between 50 and 59 years old who received an inactivated influenza vaccine.

J is TRBJ2-1 and V is TRBV3-1, with D possibly being TRBD2 (6 bases). The CDR3 covers 14 residues. Germline CDR1 and CDR2: LGHDT and YNNKEL (reference sequence). The ends were cut back, 0 bases at V and 6 bases at J, with 9 bases in the middle. The CDR3 sequence: CASSQELAFNEQFF. DNA of the CDR3: TGTGCCAGCAGCCAAGAGCTAGCGTTCAATGAGCAGTTCTTC.

V is TRBV24-1 and J is TRBJ1-2; 7 bases fit TRBD1. This CDR3 is built from 14 residues. Germline CDR1 is KGHDR and CDR2 is SFDVKD. V gave up 5 bases and J gave up 2 bases; unmatched junction bases: 4. This CDR3 reads CATSGVQGNYGYTF. The CDR3 DNA follows: TGTGCCACCAGTGGCGTACAGGGGAACTATGGCTACACCTTC.

The chain recombines TRBV5-1 with TRBJ2-1, with 8 bases aligning to TRBD2. CDR1 and CDR2 from the germline V gene are SGHRS and YFSETQ. This CDR3 is built from 16 residues. V gave up 4 bases and J gave up 2 bases; unmatched junction bases: 8. The CDR3 region is CASSPAPGLAYNEQFF. The CDR3 DNA reads as TGCGCCAGCAGCCCCGCGCCGGGACTAGCCTACAATGAGCAGTTCTTC.

This clonotype was found many times. The chain links TRBV7-9 to TRBJ1-2; D remains ambiguous. This CDR3 contains 15 residues. The germline V and J ends were trimmed by 5 bases and 0 bases, with 13 bases remaining between them. From germline, CDR1 is SEHNR and CDR2 FQNEAQ (reference sequence). The CDR3 DNA follows: TGTGCCAGCAGCGCCCACGGAACGTCTAACTATGGCTACACCTTC. This translates into CASSAHGTSNYGYTF.

This clonotype was counted a few times. The rearrangement links TRBV24-1 to TRBJ2-3; D not certain. In germline, CDR1 is KGHDR, CDR2 SFDVKD. The CDR3 sequence is 16 residues long. V lost 1 base and J lost 4, with 14 bases in between. Here the CDR3 reads CATSDFTTQGPDTQYF. The CDR3 DNA sequence: TGTGCCACCAGTGATTTTACTACCCAAGGACCAGATACGCAGTATTTT.

This clonotype was seen more than once but under ten times. V is TRBV20-1 and J is TRBJ2-5; a weak D match, TRBD2 (6 bases). CDR1 is DFQATT, CDR2 SNEGSKA, per germline (reference sequence). CDR3 length equals 14 residues. V was shortened by 3 bases and J by 2 bases, with 13 bases between the two germline ends. CDR3 nucleotides: TGCAGTGCTAGTAACCCACGGGGGCAAGAGACCCAGTACTTC. Its protein product is CSASNPRGQETQYF.

This clonotype came up a few times. The chain employs TRBV20-1 and TRBJ2-7, with D perhaps matching TRBD1 (6 bases). The germline CDR1 and CDR2 sequences are DFQATT and SNEGSKA (reference sequence). CDR3 length equals 14 residues. The V end was cut by 3 bases, the J end by 1 base, with 13 bases between. CDR3 loop: CSASRTAFSYEQYF. CDR3 coding DNA: TGCAGTGCTAGCAGGACAGCATTTTCCTACGAGCAGTACTTC.

This clonotype came up a few times. The rearrangement uses TRBV4-2 and TRBJ2-7; 8 bases map to TRBD1. Germline V gene sequence: CDR1 LGHNA, CDR2 YNFKEQ. V dropped 3 bases and J dropped 5; count of bases not matched to a gene: 3. There are 13 residues in the CDR3. The CDR3 DNA reads TGTGCCAGCAGCCAGGGACAGGAGGACGAGCAGTACTTC. Amino acid sequence: CASSQGQEDEQYF.

This clonotype has only a few counts. V usage is TRBV29-1 and J usage is TRBJ1-5; D ambiguous. The CDR3 consists of 13 residues. With 7 bases removed from V and 0 bases from J, the gap between germline ends came to 10 bases. The germline V gene encodes CDR1 SQVTM and CDR2 ANQGSEA. CDR3 bases: TGCAGCGCCCGGACCTCTAGCAATCAGCCCCAGCATTTT. This encodes CSARTSSNQPQHF. Full variable domain (missing parts from reference TRBV29-1 and TRBJ1-5): SAVISQKPSRDICQRGTSLTIQCQVDSQVTMMFWYRQQPGQSLTLIATANQGSEATYESGFVIDKFPISRPNLTFSTLTVSNMSPEDSSIYLCSARTSSNQPQHFGDGTRLSIL.

This chain joins TRBV10-3 and TRBJ1-1; possible D gene TRBD1, 6 bases. Germline-derived CDR1 and CDR2 are ENHRY and SYGVKD. V was clipped by 2 bases and J by 3 bases, with 10 bases between them. The CDR3 is 14 amino acids. CDR3 region: CAISEQGGDTEAFF. The CDR3 DNA follows: TGTGCCATCAGTGAGCAAGGGGGGGACACTGAAGCTTTCTTT.